One and the same sample provided the 10 T cell receptor beta chains below, sequenced in a study of shared clonotypes between healthy human individuals. Profiling relied on immunoSEQ multiplex PCR, and the TCRdb table lists in-frame clones only, not all of them. The data show around 690,000 clones, around 91% seen once. Sequencing was done on a sample of memory CD8+ T cells from PBMCs. Regarding subset: CD45RO+ cells pooled with CCR7-negative TemRA cells. These TCRs come from a young man in good health. Some clones in this sample may be carry-over from other donors' samples.

The rearrangement joins TRBV30 to TRBJ1-1; D call uncertain. V dropped 0 bases and J dropped 10 bases, with 9 bases sitting between them. Germline CDR1 reads GTSNPN; CDR2 reads SVGIG (reference sequence). The CDR3 loop spans 11 amino acids. CDR3 sequence reads: CAWSVDEGAFF. CDR3 DNA sequence: TGTGCCTGGAGTGTGGACGAGGGAGCTTTCTTT. Supplemented by reference TRBV30 and TRBJ1-1, the full variable domain reads SQTIHQWPATLVQPVGSPLSLECTVEGTSNPNLYWYRQAAGRGLQLLFYSVGIGQISSEVPQNLSASRPQDRQFILSSKKLLLSDSGFYLCAWSVDEGAFFGQGTRLTVV.

The chain uses TRBV4-2 and TRBJ2-1; D perhaps matches TRBD2 (6 bases). Between the trimmed V and J ends, which lost 0 bases and 9 bases, there was a span of 18 bases. The CDR3 sequence is 16 residues long. The germline gives CDR1 LGHNA, CDR2 YNFKEQ. CDR3 sequence (DNA): TGTGCCAGCAGCCAAGACTACGGCGGGATCAACGGTGAGCAGTTCTTC. It translates to CASSQDYGGINGEQFF.

The CDR3 sequence is CASSPGPENTEAFF. CDR3 sequence (DNA): TGTGCCAGCAGCCCAGGGCCGGAGAACACTGAAGCTTTCTTT. The chain recombines TRBV6-5 with TRBJ1-1, with D tentatively TRBD1 (5 bases). CDR1 and CDR2 from the germline V gene are MNHEY and SVGAGI. The CDR3 contains 14 residues. V was pared by 6 bases and J by 1 base, with 12 bases between.

V usage is TRBV28 and J usage is TRBJ2-7, with 7 bases fitting TRBD2. CDR1 MDHEN and CDR2 SYDVKM come from the germline V gene. This CDR3 spans 15 amino acids. V lost 3 bases, J lost 0 bases, and 5 bases stayed unmatched. This CDR3 reads CASSFIPSGSYEQYF. The CDR3 DNA is TGTGCCAGCAGTTTCATCCCTAGCGGCTCCTACGAGCAGTACTTC.

CDR3 in DNA: TGTGCCAGCAGCCTTGGACTAGCGGGTGACACAGATACGCAGTATTTT. Amino acids: CASSLGLAGDTDTQYF. The gene calls are TRBV7-9 and TRBJ2-3, with 11 positions matching TRBD2. The CDR3 sequence is 16 residues long. CDR1 and CDR2 from the germline V gene are SEHNR and FQNEAQ (reference sequence). The ends lost 5 bases at V and 2 bases at J; junction bases unmatched: 6.

This chain joins TRBV7-9 and TRBJ2-7, with D hard to call. The CDR3 is 15 amino acids. Trimming shortened V by 5 bases and J by 2 bases, and 16 bases separated the two germline ends. Germline lookup yields CDR1 SEHNR and CDR2 FQNEAQ (reference sequence). This chain's CDR3 is CASSQGPIGTYEQYF. The CDR3 coding sequence is TGTGCCAGCAGCCAAGGACCGATAGGGACCTACGAGCAGTACTTC.

Only one count was recorded for this clone. The chain couples TRBV6-1 to TRBJ2-5; D may match TRBD1 or TRBD2 (5 bases each). Germline-derived CDR1 and CDR2 are MNHNS and SASEGT. The length of the CDR3 is 14 residues. V lost 0 bases and J lost 5, with 10 bases in between. CDR3 bases: TGTGCCAGCAGTGAAGCGGGGGTTCAGGAGACCCAGTACTTC. Protein sequence: CASSEAGVQETQYF.

The chain employs TRBV11-2 and TRBJ2-7, with 7 bases identical to TRBD1. V gave up 5 bases and J gave up 5 bases; unmatched junction bases: 9. Looked up from germline, CDR1 is SGHAT and CDR2 is FQNNGV. CDR3 length equals 14 residues. CDR3 protein: CASSTRTGEDEQYF. For the CDR3, the DNA is TGTGCCAGCAGCACCCGGACAGGTGAGGACGAGCAGTACTTC.

CDR3 bases: TGTGCCAGCAGCCGGGACGGCTATAATTCACCCCTCCACTTT. This encodes CASSRDGYNSPLHF. The chain uses TRBV6-5 and TRBJ1-6; the D gene is possibly TRBD1 (5 bases). The CDR3 is 14 amino acids. V lost 6 bases and J lost 3, with 9 bases in between. Looked up from germline, CDR1 is MNHEY and CDR2 is SVGAGI.

The chain employs TRBV9 and TRBJ2-3; 9 nucleotides match TRBD2. Trimming took 6 bases from V and 4 from J; bases not matched to a gene: 9. The germline CDR1 and CDR2 sequences are SGDLS and YYNGEE. The CDR3 is 15 amino acids. CDR3 region: CASNVGTSSADTQYF. For the CDR3, the DNA is TGTGCCAGCAATGTGGGGACTAGCTCCGCAGATACGCAGTATTTT.